This T cell receptor beta chain comes out of a study of shared clonotypes between healthy human individuals. The protocol was immunoSEQ multiplex PCR, while the TCRdb copy is restricted to in-frame clones and leaves out a portion. The sample has a few million clones, 93% seen once; the top ten hold about 0.39%. The CDR3 contains 19 residues. V usage is TRBV21-1 and J usage is TRBJ2-7; the D call in the table, TRBD2, was not verified against the DNA. TRBV21-1 is designated a pseudogene. Input material: naive CD4+ T cells from PBMCs. Described subset: CD45RA+ positively selected. This sequence originates from a man younger than 35 in good health. Some clones in this sample may be carry-over from other donors' samples. In DNA form, the CDR3 reads TGTGCCAGCAGCAAAGCGTCGGTAGGGCTAGCGGGAACAACCTACGAGCAGTACTTC. Its protein product is CASSKASVGLAGTTYEQYF.